Presented here are 22 T cell receptor beta chains from one specimen sequenced in a study of cytomegalovirus exposure and HLA in healthy donors. Primers included in the PCR were 60 Vbeta and 13 Jbeta primers. This table comes from immunoSEQ multiplex PCR, and its TCRdb copy is limited to in-frame clones, with some not included. Here the sample table reports approximately 110,000 clones. The specimen sequenced was PBMCs. These receptors originate from a man in his forties in good health and CMV-seronegative.

The V gene is TRBV7-2, the J gene TRBJ2-7; 10 nucleotides align to TRBD2. With V trimmed by 1 base and J by 5 bases, 5 bases remained unmatched. Per germline, CDR1 SGHTA and CDR2 FQGNSA. The CDR3 runs 15 residues. CDR3 bases: TGTGCCAGCAGCTTAGTCGGGACTAGCGCCCACGAGCAGTACTTC. Its translation is CASSLVGTSAHEQYF.

The V and J genes are TRBV18 and TRBJ1-5; TRBD1 matches at 7 bases. From germline, CDR1 is KGHSH and CDR2 LQKENI. This CDR3 is 14 amino acids long. Trimming cost V 5 bases and J 6 bases; bases outside gene matches: 7. CDR3 in amino acids: CASSVTGDGQPQHF. The CDR3 DNA is TGTGCCAGCTCAGTAACAGGGGACGGTCAGCCCCAGCATTTT.

The CDR3 DNA follows: TGTGCCAGCAGAGGGACAAACTACGAGCAGTACTTC. It yields the protein CASRGTNYEQYF. The chain recombines TRBV11-2 with TRBJ2-7, with a tentative D call TRBD1 (6 bases). V lost 6 bases to trimming and J lost 3 bases, with 9 bases between them. Germline CDR1 and CDR2: SGHAT and FQNNGV. The CDR3 extends over 12 amino acids. The whole variable domain, filled in from reference TRBV11-2 and TRBJ2-7, reads EAGVAQSPRYKIIEKRQSVAFWCNPISGHATLYWYQQILGQGPKLLIQFQNNGVVDDSQLPKDRFSAERLKGVDSTLKIQPAKLEDSAVYLCASRGTNYEQYFGPGTRLTVT.

V usage is TRBV7-9 and J usage is TRBJ2-1; 7 positions match TRBD2. The ends lost 2 bases at V and 8 bases at J; junction bases unmatched: 9. Germline values: CDR1 SEHNR, CDR2 FQNEAQ (reference sequence). The CDR3 spans 15 residues. The CDR3 nucleotides read TGTGCCAGCAGCTTAAGTGGGGGAGGGAGGCATGAGCAGTTCTTC. Its translation is CASSLSGGGRHEQFF.

The chain combines TRBV6-1 with TRBJ2-7; D unresolved. Trimming shortened V by 3 bases and J by 6 bases, and 9 bases separated the two germline ends. CDR3 length equals 12 residues. Germline values: CDR1 MNHNS, CDR2 SASEGT. CDR3 DNA: TGTGCCAGCAGTGATTGGCCTAGCGAGCAGTACTTC. It translates to CASSDWPSEQYF.

The V gene is TRBV29-1, the J gene TRBJ1-2, with TRBD1 matching over 7 bases. The ends lost 7 bases at V and 5 bases at J; junction bases unmatched: 4. The CDR3 totals 11 residues. CDR1 and CDR2 (germline): SQVTM, ANQGSEA. The chain's CDR3 is CSAGQEYGYTF. Here the CDR3 DNA reads TGCAGCGCTGGACAGGAATATGGCTACACCTTC.

The chain has TRBV11-2 and TRBJ2-3; TRBD2 matches at 8 bases. V lost 6 bases to trimming and J lost 5 bases; unmatched junction nucleotides: 13. CDR3 size: 16 residues. Germline V gene data show CDR1 as SGHAT and CDR2 as FQNNGV. Here the CDR3 DNA reads TGTGCCAGCAGTACCTTGAGCGGGAGCAAGGGAGATACGCAGTATTTT. This gives the protein CASSTLSGSKGDTQYF.

Of note for this clone: Other DNA sequences in the sample encode the same CDR3. The chain recombines TRBV6-6 with TRBJ2-2; tentatively, D is TRBD1 (5 bases). The germline V gene encodes CDR1 MNHNY and CDR2 SVGAGI (reference sequence). CDR3 length: 14 amino acids. V was clipped by 6 bases and J by 1 base, with 9 bases between them. In DNA, the CDR3 is TGTGCCAGCAGCCTCGACAGGAACACCGGGGAGCTGTTTTTT. Its protein is CASSLDRNTGELFF.

The V gene is TRBV11-2, the J gene TRBJ1-1; no definite D call. V gave up 5 bases and J gave up 5 bases, with 15 bases separating them. The CDR3 loop spans 14 amino acids. Germline lookup yields CDR1 SGHAT and CDR2 FQNNGV. The CDR3, as DNA: TGTGCCAGCAGCCCCGGACTGAGCGGGACTGAAGCTTTCTTT. Translated, it gives CASSPGLSGTEAFF.

The genes are TRBV27 and TRBJ2-2; TRBD2 agrees at 7 bases. Germline lookup yields CDR1 MNHEY and CDR2 SMNVEV (reference sequence). The CDR3 length is 17 residues. V dropped 3 bases and J dropped 3; count of bases not matched to a gene: 10. This CDR3 reads CASSFRAGWEDTGELFF. The CDR3 DNA sequence: TGTGCCAGCAGTTTTCGAGCGGGATGGGAAGACACCGGGGAGCTGTTTTTT.

The chain carries TRBV29-1 and TRBJ2-7; D is unresolved. The CDR3 has 14 amino acids. The germline V gene has CDR1 SQVTM and CDR2 ANQGSEA. Trimming took 4 bases from V and 0 from J, leaving 13 bases between them. For the CDR3, the DNA is TGCAGCGTTGCTGCTGTTGTTAGCTCCTACGAGCAGTACTTC. This translates into CSVAAVVSSYEQYF.

The rearrangement links TRBV7-8 to TRBJ2-7, with 11 bases that match TRBD2. From germline, CDR1 is SGHVS and CDR2 FQNEAQ. This CDR3 has 14 residues. J was trimmed by 3 bases and V by 8 bases; bases with no gene match: 6. CDR3 bases: TGTGCCAGCCGACCCGGGACTAGCGGCTACGAGCAGTACTTC. It specifies CASRPGTSGYEQYF.

This rearrangement joins TRBV27 to TRBJ1-5; D gene unclear. Germline V gene sequence: CDR1 MNHEY, CDR2 SMNVEV (reference sequence). The CDR3 is 15 residues long. Trimming shortened V by 0 bases and J by 2 bases, and 8 bases separated the two germline ends. This chain's CDR3 is CASSLSSGGNQPQHF. CDR3 nucleotides: TGTGCCAGCAGTTTATCGAGTGGTGGCAATCAGCCCCAGCATTTT.

V gene TRBV6-1 combines with J gene TRBJ1-2; D perhaps matches TRBD1 (5 bases). The CDR3 loop spans 14 amino acids. The V end was cut by 6 bases, the J end by 0 bases, with 11 bases between. Germline CDR1 MNHNS, CDR2 SASEGT. The CDR3 region is CASRMGGANYGYTF. CDR3 DNA sequence: TGTGCCAGCAGGATGGGAGGGGCTAACTATGGCTACACCTTC.

V is TRBV11-3 and J is TRBJ2-7; 11 nucleotides match TRBD2. There are 15 residues in the CDR3. V lost 4 bases, J lost 1 base, and 3 bases stayed unmatched. Germline lookup yields CDR1 SGHNT and CDR2 YENEEA. The CDR3 loop reads CASSYRLAGSYEQYF. The CDR3 coding sequence is TGTGCCAGCAGCTACCGACTAGCGGGGTCCTACGAGCAGTACTTC.

The chain carries TRBV2 and TRBJ1-6; 7 bases fit TRBD1. Germline V gene lookup returns CDR1 SNHLY and CDR2 FYNNEI. The CDR3 sequence is 13 residues long. Trimming cost V 5 bases and J 10 bases; bases outside gene matches: 5. DNA of the CDR3: TGTGCCAGCAGTCCCCAGGGGGTATCACCCCTCCACTTT. Its protein is CASSPQGVSPLHF.

CDR3 sequence (DNA): TGCGCCAGCAGCCAAGTGGTCGGAGGAGCGTACAATGAGCAGTTCTTC. Encoded protein: CASSQVVGGAYNEQFF. This chain connects TRBV4-3 to TRBJ2-1, with D possibly TRBD2 on 5 matching bases. V lost 1 base and J 4 bases, leaving 14 bases between the germline ends. There are 16 residues in the CDR3. Germline V lookup: CDR1 LGHNA, CDR2 YSLEER.

The J gene is TRBJ2-1, the V gene TRBV7-9; 12 bases are shared with TRBD2. V dropped 5 bases and J dropped 9; count of bases not matched to a gene: 20. Germline V gene lookup returns CDR1 SEHNR and CDR2 FQNEAQ (reference sequence). The CDR3 is 19 amino acids. The CDR3 region is CASSIHPPSGRAPNPEQFF. The CDR3 DNA follows: TGTGCCAGCAGCATCCACCCTCCTAGCGGGAGGGCCCCCAATCCTGAGCAGTTCTTC.

This chain uses TRBV11-1 with TRBJ1-1; 7 bases line up with TRBD1. Germline lookup yields CDR1 SGHAT and CDR2 FQDESV (reference sequence). CDR3 length equals 15 residues. The V segment lost 1 base and the J segment 4 bases; nucleotides outside the gene matches: 6. The CDR3 is CASSLVGTGVTEAFF. CDR3 nucleotide sequence: TGTGCCAGCAGCTTAGTAGGCACAGGGGTCACTGAAGCTTTCTTT.

This chain joins TRBV19 and TRBJ1-1, with 8 bases that match TRBD1. The ends lost 6 bases at V and 3 bases at J; junction bases unmatched: 3. The CDR3 spans 13 residues. CDR1 and CDR2 (germline): LNHDA, SQIVND (reference sequence). The CDR3 here is CASRDREYTEAFF. In nucleotides, the CDR3 is TGTGCCAGTAGGGACAGGGAGTACACTGAAGCTTTCTTT.

The chain has TRBV6-1 and TRBJ2-7; TRBD2 agrees at 7 bases. Per the germline V gene, CDR1 is MNHNS and CDR2 is SASEGT. The CDR3 length is 13 residues. Trimming took 5 bases from V and 3 from J; bases not matched to a gene: 4. DNA for the CDR3: TGTGCCAGCAGTCCTAGCGGACTCTACGAGCAGTACTTC. Translating it yields CASSPSGLYEQYF.

The chain links TRBV5-1 to TRBJ1-2; D may be TRBD1 (6 bases). The V gene's germline CDR1 is SGHRS and CDR2 YFSETQ. This CDR3 comprises 16 residues. Trimming removed 3 bases from V and 8 bases from J, with 23 bases in between. The CDR3 region is CASSSQSGTLGSGYTF. Written as DNA, the CDR3 is TGCGCCAGCAGCTCGCAAAGCGGGACACTCGGTTCCGGCTACACCTTC. Full variable domain (remainder filled in from reference TRBV5-1 and TRBJ1-2): KAGVTQTPRYLIKTRGQQVTLSCSPISGHRSVSWYQQTPGQGLQFLFEYFSETQRNKGNFPGRFSGRQFSNSRSEMNVSTLELGDSALYLCASSSQSGTLGSGYTFGSGTRLTVV.